The 22 T cell receptor beta chains below come from one sample, sequenced in a study of spatial heterogeneity in lung cancer. A single record per CDR3 protein comes from TCRdb applying MiXCR to the 5' RACE reads. Of about 92,000 distinct CDR3 sequences detected, 12% appear once; the ten largest clones hold roughly 39%. The time point is: sample taken at primary tumor resection. Whole RNA came from tumor, nontumor lung or frozen PBMC and was sequenced without being sorted. The material sequenced was PBMCs, taken at surgery. These receptor sequences come from a male donor with early-stage non-small cell lung cancer.

This clonotype was picked up many times. V and J are TRBV5-1 and TRBJ1-6; D is unclear. V lost 0 bases to trimming and J lost 7 bases, with 14 bases between them. Germline CDR1 and CDR2: SGHRS and YFSETQ. This CDR3 contains 16 residues. The CDR3 nucleotides read TGCGCCAGCAGCTTGGATCCCAGCCAGATGAATTCACCCCTCCACTTT. Translation: CASSLDPSQMNSPLHF.

This clonotype was observed a handful of times. This chain uses TRBV18 with TRBJ1-2; maybe TRBD1 (5 bases). In germline, CDR1 is KGHSH, CDR2 LQKENI. V was shortened by 3 bases and J by 1 base, with 12 bases between the two germline ends. The CDR3 totals 15 residues. This CDR3 is CASSPRDGDNYGYTF. The DNA for the CDR3 is TGTGCCAGCTCACCCCGGGACGGTGATAACTATGGCTACACCTTC.

The rearrangement joins TRBV6-2 or TRBV6-3 to TRBJ1-4; D ambiguous. Between the trimmed V and J ends, which lost 6 bases and 0 bases, there was a span of 11 bases. Germline CDR1 and CDR2: MNHEY and SVGEGT. The CDR3 extends over 15 amino acids. CDR3 DNA: TGTGCCAGCAGCACGGTGGCAGCAACTAATGAAAAACTGTTTTTT. Its translation: CASSTVAATNEKLFF.

V is TRBV12-3 or TRBV12-4 and J is TRBJ2-5; D unresolved. This CDR3 contains 15 residues. V dropped 0 bases and J dropped 5 bases, with 13 bases sitting between them. The CDR3 protein is CASSLARAASETQYF. For the CDR3, the DNA is TGTGCCAGCAGTTTAGCCCGGGCGGCATCTGAGACCCAGTACTTC.

The chain couples TRBV12-3 or TRBV12-4 to TRBJ2-1; 10 bases match TRBD2. V shed 7 bases, J shed 4 bases, and the junction held 7 bases outside the gene matches. This CDR3 contains 15 residues. The CDR3 here is CASNALAGDYNEQFF. As DNA, the CDR3 is TGTGCCAGCAACGCCCTAGCGGGAGATTACAATGAGCAGTTCTTC.

This clonotype was counted between two and nine times. The genes are TRBV5-1 and TRBJ2-4; D might be TRBD2 (6 bases). The V gene's germline CDR1 is SGHRS and CDR2 YFSETQ. V gave up 2 bases and J gave up 0 bases, with 15 bases separating them. The CDR3 sequence is 17 residues long. For the CDR3, the DNA is TGCGCCAGCAGCTTAGGCGGGACCCCACTAGCCAAAAACATTCAGTACTTC. Its translation: CASSLGGTPLAKNIQYF.

This clonotype was counted between two and nine times. The genes are TRBV11-2 and TRBJ2-1, with 8 bases fitting TRBD1. J was trimmed by 9 bases and V by 5 bases; bases with no gene match: 9. The CDR3 is 14 residues long. Germline CDR1 reads SGHAT; CDR2 reads FQNNGV. The CDR3 loop is CASSPGQANVEQFF. The CDR3 DNA sequence: TGTGCCAGCAGCCCGGGACAGGCAAACGTTGAGCAGTTCTTC.

V and J are TRBV7-2 and TRBJ1-5, with D tentatively TRBD1 (6 bases). The germline V and J ends were trimmed by 1 base and 2 bases, with 9 bases remaining between them. This CDR3 comprises 15 residues. Looked up from germline, CDR1 is SGHTA and CDR2 is FQGNSA. This CDR3 reads CASSLGWTGNQPQHF. The CDR3 DNA reads as TGTGCCAGCAGCTTAGGTTGGACAGGCAATCAGCCCCAGCATTTT.

This clonotype has more than one count but fewer than ten. The chain uses TRBV28 and TRBJ2-7, with 9 positions matching TRBD1. Germline trimming cut 6 bases from V and 0 bases from J; bases unmatched to any gene: 6. The CDR3 consists of 15 residues. Germline CDR1 is MDHEN and CDR2 is SYDVKM. In nucleotides, the CDR3 is TGTGCCAGCAGACGTGACAGGGGGTTCTCCTACGAGCAGTACTTC. It is translated as CASRRDRGFSYEQYF.

This clonotype was counted a few times. The chain combines TRBV13 with TRBJ2-7; weak D call: TRBD2 (5 bases). The CDR3 spans 15 residues. The ends were cut back, 5 bases at V and 4 bases at J, with 18 bases in the middle. Germline values: CDR1 PRHDT, CDR2 FYEKMQ (reference sequence). Written as DNA, the CDR3 is TGTGCCAGCAGCATGGGCTTGAGCGGAAATTACGAGCAGTACTTC. Translating gives CASSMGLSGNYEQYF.

For this clonotype: At one boundary the junction diverges from the germline segment, which might be a read error. The chain carries TRBV10-1 and TRBJ2-1; 7 bases agree with TRBD2. The CDR3 has 15 amino acids. Germline V gives CDR1 WNHNN, CDR2 SYGVQD (reference sequence). The CDR3 DNA is TGCGCCAGCAGTGAGTCCGCGGGGGAGTACAGTGAGCAGTTCTTC. It is translated as CASSESAGEYSEQFF.

This clonotype was found a few times. The V and J genes are TRBV24-1 and TRBJ1-5, with D maybe TRBD1 (5 bases). V shed 7 bases and J shed 2 bases, with 14 bases lying between them. The CDR3 has 15 residues. Germline CDR1 is KGHDR and CDR2 is SFDVKD. The CDR3 nucleotides read TGTGCCACCAGCAACCCACAGGTGGGCAATCAGCCCCAGCATTTT. Translated: CATSNPQVGNQPQHF.

This clonotype occurred many times. The chain recombines TRBV20-1 with TRBJ2-4; no definite D call. The germline CDR1 and CDR2 sequences are DFQATT and SNEGSKA (reference sequence). V was trimmed by 3 bases and J by 1 base, leaving 7 bases between them. This CDR3 contains 13 residues. The CDR3 protein is CSASLGAKNIQYF. In DNA, the CDR3 is TGCAGTGCTAGTTTGGGGGCCAAAAACATTCAGTACTTC.

The chain combines TRBV7-3 with TRBJ2-2, with D perhaps being TRBD1 or TRBD2 (5 bases each). The V end was cut by 0 bases, the J end by 4 bases, with 12 bases between. The CDR3 runs 16 residues. CDR1 is SGHTA, CDR2 FQGTGA, per germline. The CDR3 loop reads CASSLTWGSGTGELFF. The DNA for the CDR3 is TGTGCCAGCAGCTTAACGTGGGGGAGCGGCACCGGGGAGCTGTTTTTT.

This clonotype showed up just a few times. This chain connects TRBV4-1 to TRBJ1-5; D may be TRBD1 (6 bases). Germline values: CDR1 MGHRA, CDR2 YSYEKL. This CDR3 comprises 14 residues. The V end was cut by 4 bases, the J end by 3 bases, with 10 bases between. The CDR3 DNA follows: TGCGCCAGCAGCCGGGACATCCCCAATCAGCCCCAGCATTTT. Residues: CASSRDIPNQPQHF.

In this sample, this clonotype turned up a few times. V is TRBV9 and J is TRBJ2-1; possible D gene TRBD2, 6 bases. Trimming took off 4 bases at V and 6 bases at J, with 20 bases between the two ends. This CDR3 is built from 16 residues. Germline CDR1 SGDLS, CDR2 YYNGEE. The CDR3 loop is CASSQRLEAVFNEQFF. In DNA form, the CDR3 reads TGTGCCAGCAGCCAGAGACTAGAGGCAGTTTTCAATGAGCAGTTCTTC.

The J gene is TRBJ2-1, the V gene TRBV27; possibly TRBD2 for D (6 bases). Looked up from germline, CDR1 is MNHEY and CDR2 is SMNVEV (reference sequence). The length of the CDR3 is 13 residues. V lost 11 bases to trimming and J lost 2 bases, with 13 bases between them. In nucleotides, the CDR3 is TGTGCCTCAGAAGGCGGGACCTACAATGAGCAGTTCTTC. It encodes CASEGGTYNEQFF.

There are a few counts of this clonotype. J is TRBJ1-4 and V is TRBV11-2; tentative D call: TRBD1 (5 bases). Trimming removed 5 bases from V and 4 bases from J, with 11 bases in between. The CDR3 has 14 residues. Germline-derived CDR1 and CDR2 are SGHAT and FQNNGV. CDR3 residues: CASSPRGINEKLFF. DNA of the CDR3: TGTGCCAGCAGCCCCCGGGGCATTAATGAAAAACTGTTTTTT.

This chain connects TRBV5-1 to TRBJ1-6; no firm D call. The CDR3 has 18 amino acids. Germline CDR1 and CDR2: SGHRS and YFSETQ. V dropped 8 bases and J dropped 5 bases, with 26 bases sitting between them. DNA for the CDR3: TGCGCCAGAGCCCCTGAAAACTCTTTGGAATCTGATAATTCACCCCTCCACTTT. This encodes CARAPENSLESDNSPLHF.

This clonotype was recorded only once. This sequence joins TRBV28 and TRBJ2-7, with 7 bases identical to TRBD1. The CDR3 is 14 amino acids. V dropped 6 bases and J dropped 4; count of bases not matched to a gene: 9. Germline lookup yields CDR1 MDHEN and CDR2 SYDVKM. The CDR3 DNA reads as TGTGCCAGCAGATATACCGGGACAGTTTACGAGCAGTACTTC. This sequence encodes CASRYTGTVYEQYF.

CDR3 amino acids: CSARGRGRNYEQYF. The DNA of the CDR3 is TGCAGTGCTAGAGGCAGGGGGCGGAACTACGAGCAGTACTTC. J is TRBJ2-7 and V is TRBV20-1; 8 positions agree with TRBD1. Germline lookup yields CDR1 DFQATT and CDR2 SNEGSKA (reference sequence). The CDR3 totals 14 residues. The junction had 5 bases not matched to a gene; V was cut back by 1 base and J by 3 bases.

This clonotype has a handful of counts. The CDR3 nucleotides are TGCAGTGCTAGAGATCGTGGGAAAGGCGCAGATACGCAGTATTTT. Residues: CSARDRGKGADTQYF. V usage is TRBV20-1 and J usage is TRBJ2-3; D gene uncertain. V was pared by 0 bases and J by 4 bases, with 14 bases between. Germline V CDR1 and CDR2: DFQATT, SNEGSKA (reference sequence). This CDR3 is built from 15 residues.